Sequencing of this T cell receptor beta chain was carried out in a study of blood T cell repertoires in COVID-19. Whole-study context: The United States, Italy and Spain were the sources of the acute and convalescent COVID-19 samples.

Germline CDR1 and CDR2: SGHDT and YYEEEE. Trimming removed 1 base at V and 1 base at J, with 8 bases between. The CDR3 runs 15 residues. Authors' methods: Using reference gene primer amplification, nucleated cell counts were estimated. Clones were read by immunoSEQ multiplex PCR, and TCRdb kept only the in-frame ones, dropping some. V and J calls plus clone size are reproduced from that table; the DNA served to infer D and trimming. Here the sample spans about 440,000 clones, around 88% being singletons. Patients from Seattle were sampled longitudinally, starting during active infection. Sequenced material: peripheral blood. V gene TRBV5-6 combines with J gene TRBJ1-4, with D perhaps TRBD1 (6 bases). The TCR comes from a woman in her forties or fifties with COVID-19, enrolled during active disease. CDR3 nucleotides: TGTGCCAGCAGCTTGAGGGGGAGAACTAATGAAAAACTGTTTTTT. This encodes CASSLRGRTNEKLFF.